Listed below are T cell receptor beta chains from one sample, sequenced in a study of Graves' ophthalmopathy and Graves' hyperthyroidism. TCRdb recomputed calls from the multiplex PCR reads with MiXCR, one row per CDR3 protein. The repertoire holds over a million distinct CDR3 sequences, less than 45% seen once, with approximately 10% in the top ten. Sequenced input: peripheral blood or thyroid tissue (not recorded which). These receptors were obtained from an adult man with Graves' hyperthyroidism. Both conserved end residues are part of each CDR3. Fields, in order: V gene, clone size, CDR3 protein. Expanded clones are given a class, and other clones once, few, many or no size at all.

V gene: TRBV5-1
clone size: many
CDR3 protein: CASSLEFRGYGYTF

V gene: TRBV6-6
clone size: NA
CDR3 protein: CASSHRANNSPLHF

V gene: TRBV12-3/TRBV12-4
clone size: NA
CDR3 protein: CASSPVTWGRETQYF

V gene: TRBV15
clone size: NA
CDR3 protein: CATSRGENYGYTF

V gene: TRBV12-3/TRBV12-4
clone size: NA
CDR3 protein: CASSRASGGTETQYF

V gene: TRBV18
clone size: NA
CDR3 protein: CASSMDSSMATEAFF

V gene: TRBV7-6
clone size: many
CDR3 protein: CASSLSGEPYEQYF

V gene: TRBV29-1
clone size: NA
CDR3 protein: CSIGRDRDLSGYTF

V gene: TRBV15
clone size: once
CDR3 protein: CATSRDTSWGASYNEQFF

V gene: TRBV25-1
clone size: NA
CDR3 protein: CASSEPTGGLINSPLHF

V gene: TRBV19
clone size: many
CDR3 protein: CASSMTGRLNTEAFF

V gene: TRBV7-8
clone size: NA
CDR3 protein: CASSQGRSLDGYTF

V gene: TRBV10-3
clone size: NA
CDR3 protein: CAISYSTPRTGGEVVTQYF